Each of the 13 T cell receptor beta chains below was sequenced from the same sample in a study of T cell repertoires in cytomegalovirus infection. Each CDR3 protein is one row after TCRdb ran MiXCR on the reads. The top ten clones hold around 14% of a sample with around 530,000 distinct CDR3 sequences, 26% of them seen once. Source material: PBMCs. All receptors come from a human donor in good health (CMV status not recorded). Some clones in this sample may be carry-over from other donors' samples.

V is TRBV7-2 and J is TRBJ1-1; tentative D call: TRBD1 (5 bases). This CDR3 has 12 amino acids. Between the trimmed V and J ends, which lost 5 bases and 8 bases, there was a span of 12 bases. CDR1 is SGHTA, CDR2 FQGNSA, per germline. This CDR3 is CASSAGRLEAFF. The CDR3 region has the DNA TGTGCCAGCAGCGCGGGACGGCTAGAAGCTTTCTTT.

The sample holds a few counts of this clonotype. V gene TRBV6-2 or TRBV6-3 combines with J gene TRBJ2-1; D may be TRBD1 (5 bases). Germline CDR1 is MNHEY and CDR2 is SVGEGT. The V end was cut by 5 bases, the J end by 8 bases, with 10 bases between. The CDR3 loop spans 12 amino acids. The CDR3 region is CASSPRGYEQFF. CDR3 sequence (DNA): TGTGCCAGCAGTCCAAGGGGCTATGAGCAGTTCTTC.

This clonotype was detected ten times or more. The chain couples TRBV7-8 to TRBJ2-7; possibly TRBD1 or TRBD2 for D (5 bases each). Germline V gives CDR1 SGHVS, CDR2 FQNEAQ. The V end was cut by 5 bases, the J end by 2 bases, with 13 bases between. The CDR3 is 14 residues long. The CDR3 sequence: CASSLGLGAYEQYF. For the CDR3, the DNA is TGTGCCAGCAGCCTGGGGCTGGGGGCCTACGAGCAGTACTTC.

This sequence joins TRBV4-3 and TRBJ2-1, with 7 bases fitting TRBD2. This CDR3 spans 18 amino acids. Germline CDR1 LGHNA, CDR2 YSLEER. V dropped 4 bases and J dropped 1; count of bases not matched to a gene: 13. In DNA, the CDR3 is TGCGCCAGCAGCCCTGGAGCGGGAAAAGGTCCATCCTACAATGAGCAGTTCTTC. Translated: CASSPGAGKGPSYNEQFF.

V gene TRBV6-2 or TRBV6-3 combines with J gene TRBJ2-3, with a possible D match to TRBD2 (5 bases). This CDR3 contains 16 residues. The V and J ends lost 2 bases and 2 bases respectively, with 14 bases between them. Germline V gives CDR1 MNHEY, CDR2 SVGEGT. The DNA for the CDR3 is TGTGCCAGCAGTTACCCTCTAACGGGATTCACAGATACGCAGTATTTT. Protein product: CASSYPLTGFTDTQYF.

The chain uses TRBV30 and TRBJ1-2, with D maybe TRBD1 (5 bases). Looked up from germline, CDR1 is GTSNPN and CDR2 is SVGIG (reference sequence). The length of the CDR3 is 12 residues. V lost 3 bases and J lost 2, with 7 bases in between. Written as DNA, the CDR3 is TGTGCCTGGAGGACAGAAAACTATGGCTACACCTTC. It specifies CAWRTENYGYTF.

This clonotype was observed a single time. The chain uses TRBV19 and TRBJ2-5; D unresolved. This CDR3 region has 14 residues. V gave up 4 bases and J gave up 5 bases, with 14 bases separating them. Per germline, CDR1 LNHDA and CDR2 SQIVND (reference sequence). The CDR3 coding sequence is TGTGCCAGTAGTAAGGCTCAGCGCGGCGAGACCCAGTACTTC. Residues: CASSKAQRGETQYF.

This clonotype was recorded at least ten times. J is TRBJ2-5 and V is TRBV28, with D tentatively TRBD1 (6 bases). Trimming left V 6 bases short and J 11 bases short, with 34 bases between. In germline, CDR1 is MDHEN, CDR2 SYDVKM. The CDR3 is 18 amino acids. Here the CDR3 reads CASSPRVGFPLPGHSQYF. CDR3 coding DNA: TGTGCCAGCAGCCCGAGAGTAGGTTTTCCCCTGCCGGGACACTCACAGTACTTC.

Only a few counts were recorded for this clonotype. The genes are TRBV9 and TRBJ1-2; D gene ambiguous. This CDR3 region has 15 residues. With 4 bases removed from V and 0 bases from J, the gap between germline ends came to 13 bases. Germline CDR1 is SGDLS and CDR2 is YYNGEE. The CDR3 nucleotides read TGTGCCAGCAGCCCGTGGGGTACTCCTAACTATGGCTACACCTTC. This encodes CASSPWGTPNYGYTF. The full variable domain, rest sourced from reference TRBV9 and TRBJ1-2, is DSGVTQTPKHLITATGQRVTLRCSPRSGDLSVYWYQQSLDQGLQFLIQYYNGEERAKGNILERFSAQQFPDLHSELNLSSLELGDSALYFCASSPWGTPNYGYTFGSGTRLTVV.

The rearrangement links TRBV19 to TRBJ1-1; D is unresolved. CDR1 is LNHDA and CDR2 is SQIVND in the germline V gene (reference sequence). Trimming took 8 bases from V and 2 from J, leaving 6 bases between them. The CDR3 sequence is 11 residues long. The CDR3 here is CASDANTEAFF. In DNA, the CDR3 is TGTGCCAGTGATGCAAACACTGAAGCTTTCTTT.

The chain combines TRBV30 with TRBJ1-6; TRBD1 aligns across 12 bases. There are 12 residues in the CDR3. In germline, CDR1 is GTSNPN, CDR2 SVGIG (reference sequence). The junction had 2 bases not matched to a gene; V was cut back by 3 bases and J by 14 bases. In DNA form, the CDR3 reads TGTGCCTGGAGGGGACAGGGGGCTTCCCTCCACTTT. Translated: CAWRGQGASLHF.

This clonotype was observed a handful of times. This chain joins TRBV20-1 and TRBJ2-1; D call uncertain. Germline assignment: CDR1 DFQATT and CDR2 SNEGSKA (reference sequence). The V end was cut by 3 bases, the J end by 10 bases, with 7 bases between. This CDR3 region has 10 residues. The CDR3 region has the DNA TGCAGTGCTAGTCATCGGGAGCAGTTCTTC. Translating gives CSASHREQFF.

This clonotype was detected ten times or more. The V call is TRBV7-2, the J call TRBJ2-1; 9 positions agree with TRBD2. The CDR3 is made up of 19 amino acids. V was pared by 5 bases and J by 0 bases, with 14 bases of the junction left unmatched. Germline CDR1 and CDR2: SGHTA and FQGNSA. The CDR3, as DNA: TGTGCCAGCAGCCGGGTTATAAGTGCGGGGGGGAGCTCCTACAATGAGCAGTTCTTC. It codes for CASSRVISAGGSSYNEQFF.